Listed below are T cell receptor beta chains from one sample, sequenced in a study of cytomegalovirus exposure and HLA in healthy donors. Assay used: immunoSEQ multiplex PCR; TCRdb lists only in-frame clones, some missing. This sample has about 180,000 clones, with around 77% found just once. Sequenced input: PBMCs. The receptors stem from a woman aged 25 to 39 in good health and CMV-seronegative. Each CDR3 is given with its conserved first and last residue. A D gene is named only where the DNA matches it firmly. The listing skips clone size in some rows; elsewhere it reads once, few, many or a size class.

clone_size	v_call	j_call	d_call	cdr3_nt	cdr3_aa
-	TRBV5-1	TRBJ1-4	-	TGCGCCAGCAGCCCCGGCGGGGCAACTAATGAAAAACTGTTTTTT	CASSPGGATNEKLFF
-	TRBV18	TRBJ2-1	-	TGTGCCAGCTCACCGGACAAGACCTACAATGAGCAGTTCTTC	CASSPDKTYNEQFF
few	TRBV2	TRBJ1-1	-	TGTGCCAGCAGACGCGAGACAGGCAACACTGAAGCTTTCTTT	CASRRETGNTEAFF
-	TRBV5-1	TRBJ1-2	-	TGCGCCAGCAGCTCCAGGGCCTATGGCTACACCTTC	CASSSRAYGYTF
-	TRBV30	TRBJ2-4	-	TGTGCCTGGAACTCCGACAGGCTAGCCAAAAACATTCAGTACTTC	CAWNSDRLAKNIQYF
-	TRBV5-4	TRBJ1-4	TRBD1	TGTGCCAGCAGCGGTGGACAGGGAGTTGATGAAAAACTGTTTTTT	CASSGGQGVDEKLFF
-	TRBV7-9	TRBJ1-1	TRBD1	TGTGCCAGCGGCACCGGGACAGGGCCTGAAGCTTTCTTT	CASGTGTGPEAFF
-	TRBV19	TRBJ1-2	-	TGTGCCAGTACACCGGACGAGGGAGAGGGCTACACCTTC	CASTPDEGEGYTF
-	TRBV19	TRBJ2-3	TRBD1	TGTGCCACTCAGGACAGGAGCACAGATACGCAGTATTTT	CATQDRSTDTQYF
-	TRBV19	TRBJ1-5	-	TGTGCCAGTCAGGACAGAGCTTATCAGCCCCAGCATTTT	CASQDRAYQPQHF
-	TRBV5-8	TRBJ1-2	-	TGTGCCAGCAGCTTCAGGGGAGTGAGGGGCTACACCTTC	CASSFRGVRGYTF
-	TRBV5-1	TRBJ2-1	TRBD1	TGCGCCAGCAGCTTGAGAGGACAGGGGGGGCCCGATGAGCAGTTCTTC	CASSLRGQGGPDEQFF
-	TRBV6-5	TRBJ1-2	TRBD1	TGTGCCAGCAGTTACCGTAGATTTCAGGGGGCCTATGGCTACACCTTC	CASSYRRFQGAYGYTF
-	TRBV7-3	TRBJ1-1	-	TGTGCCAGCAGCTCCAGAGCTTGGGGACATGGGTCCGGGAACACTGAAGCTTTCTTT	CASSSRAWGHGSGNTEAFF
-	TRBV6-5	TRBJ2-7	-	TGTGCCAGCAGGTCAGGGCACGAGCAGTACTTC	CASRSGHEQYF
-	TRBV6-5	TRBJ2-3	-	TGTGCCAGCAGTTACTCGAGCGGTGCTAGCACAGATACGCAGTATTTT	CASSYSSGASTDTQYF
-	TRBV27	TRBJ2-7	TRBD1	TGTGCCAGCAGTTTAGTTGCCGGGACAGGGTACTACGAGCAGTACTTC	CASSLVAGTGYYEQYF
-	TRBV12-1	TRBJ2-1	-	TGTGCCAGCACTGGAGGGGCCTCCTACAATGAGCAGTTCTTC	CASTGGASYNEQFF
-	TRBV7-6	TRBJ2-3	-	TGTGCCAGCAGCTTAGGGGGCGGGATAGGGAGCACAGATACGCAGTATTTT	CASSLGGGIGSTDTQYF
-	TRBV5-1	TRBJ1-2	-	TGCGCCAGCAGCTCCAGGGAAAGCTATGGCTACACCTTC	CASSSRESYGYTF
-	TRBV2	TRBJ2-3	TRBD2	TGTGCCAGCAGTGAAGGATTAGCGGGTCCCGATACGCAGTATTTT	CASSEGLAGPDTQYF
-	TRBV7-9	TRBJ2-1	-	TGTGCCAGCAGCTTAGACCCCGGCAATGAGCAGTTCTTC	CASSLDPGNEQFF
few	TRBV4-3	TRBJ2-7	-	TGCGCCAGCAGCCAAGATGTTCTGACGGGGGGCGTCTACGAGCAGTACTTC	CASSQDVLTGGVYEQYF
-	TRBV4-2	TRBJ1-5	-	TGTGCCAGCAGCCCCCGGGACAAGTCCAATCAGCCCCAGCATTTT	CASSPRDKSNQPQHF
-	TRBV5-1	TRBJ2-3	-	TGCGCCAGCAGCTTGGGGGGACTCGGCACAGATACGCAGTATTTT	CASSLGGLGTDTQYF
-	TRBV7-9	TRBJ1-1	-	TGTGCCAGCAGCTTAGATTCCCCGAGCACTGAAGCTTTCTTT	CASSLDSPSTEAFF
once	TRBV29-1	TRBJ2-5	TRBD2	TGCAGCGTTGAACCCGGACTAGCTTTCCAAGAGACCCAGTACTTC	CSVEPGLAFQETQYF
-	TRBV7-3	TRBJ1-2	TRBD1	TGTGCCAGCAGCTTAGGACAGGGACATGGCTACACCTTC	CASSLGQGHGYTF
-	TRBV9	TRBJ2-2	TRBD2	TGTGCCAGCAGCTCCACCTCATCTAGCGGGGGGTCGGCGGCGTCAGGCACCGGGGAGCTGTTTTTT	CASSSTSSSGGSAASGTGELFF
-	TRBV7-9	TRBJ1-6	-	TGTGCCAGCAGCCACGGGGTTAATTCACCCCTCCACTTT	CASSHGVNSPLHF
-	TRBV9	TRBJ2-5	TRBD2	TGTGCCAGCAGCGTGGGGCCTAGTGGGACTAGTGGGGAGACCCAGTACTTC	CASSVGPSGTSGETQYF
-	TRBV7-2	TRBJ1-1	TRBD1	TGTGCCAGCAGCCAACGGACAGGTTACAACACTGAAGCTTTCTTT	CASSQRTGYNTEAFF
-	TRBV7-8	TRBJ2-5	-	TGTGCCAGCAGCTGGGGGCGTGCCCTGGGTCTGGAGACCCAGTACTTC	CASSWGRALGLETQYF
few	TRBV5-1	TRBJ1-3	TRBD1	TGCGCCAGCAGCCTGGACAGGGGGAACGCCAACACCATATATTTT	CASSLDRGNANTIYF
-	TRBV15	TRBJ2-5	TRBD1	TGTGCCACCAGCACCCATGGCCGGACAGGGGGGGAGACCCAGTACTTC	CATSTHGRTGGETQYF
-	TRBV7-9	TRBJ1-1	-	TGTGCCAGCAGATTTGATCTGGGGACAAACACTGAAGCTTTCTTT	CASRFDLGTNTEAFF
-	TRBV7-2	TRBJ2-3	TRBD2	TGTGCCAGCAGCTTAGAACCAGCGGGGGGGCCCTCAGATACGCAGTATTTT	CASSLEPAGGPSDTQYF
once	TRBV29-1	TRBJ2-2	TRBD2	TGCAGCGTTACAGCGGGGGGGCCCGGGGAGCTGTTTTTT	CSVTAGGPGELFF
-	TRBV9	TRBJ2-1	TRBD2	TGTGCCAGCAGCGTAGTAGCGGGGGGCTACAATGAGCAGTTCTTC	CASSVVAGGYNEQFF
-	TRBV21-1	TRBJ1-1	-	TGTGCCAGCAGCAAACCTCCGGGACAGGGGGGGAAATTGAACACTGAAGCTTTCTTT	CASSKPPGQGGKLNTEAFF
-	TRBV30	TRBJ1-1	TRBD1	TGTGCCTGGAGTGTTGCGGACAGGGATTGGACTGAAGCTTTCTTT	CAWSVADRDWTEAFF
-	TRBV7-6	TRBJ2-5	TRBD1	TGTGCCAGCAGCTTAGAAGCCAGGGGGTACCAAGAGACCCAGTACTTC	CASSLEARGYQETQYF
-	TRBV6-5	TRBJ1-5	-	TGTGCCAGCCGGAAAGGGGTCAATCAGCCCCAGCATTTT	CASRKGVNQPQHF
-	TRBV10-1	TRBJ1-6	-	TGCGCCAGCACTAAACTGAGCCATAATTCACCCCTCCACTTT	CASTKLSHNSPLHF
-	TRBV9	TRBJ2-7	-	TGTGCCAGCAGCGTAGCTGGAACAGAGATCTACGAGCAGTACTTC	CASSVAGTEIYEQYF
-	TRBV27	TRBJ1-2	TRBD1	TGTGCCAGCAGTTTATTAACAGGGGCTGGCTACACCTTC	CASSLLTGAGYTF
-	TRBV5-8	TRBJ2-3	-	TGTGCCAGCAGCTTGGGCACAGGGTTGGGGACAGATACGCAGTATTTT	CASSLGTGLGTDTQYF
-	TRBV4-1	TRBJ2-7	TRBD1	TGCGCCAGCAGCCAAACCGGGACAGCACCCTACGAGCAGTACTTC	CASSQTGTAPYEQYF
-	TRBV6-1	TRBJ1-5	-	TGTGCCAGCAGTGAAGGTGCGGACACGTCGAGAGGGCCCCAGCATTTT	CASSEGADTSRGPQHF
-	TRBV30	TRBJ2-3	-	TGTGCCTGGAGCTATAGTGGGGGCCGCACAGATACGCAGTATTTT	CAWSYSGGRTDTQYF
-	TRBV30	TRBJ1-4	-	TGTGCCTGGAGGGACGGGGGGAATGAAAAACTGTTTTTT	CAWRDGGNEKLFF
-	TRBV6-5	TRBJ1-2	TRBD1	TGTGCCAGCAGTTACTCTTCCCCAGGGGGGACTGGCTACACCTTC	CASSYSSPGGTGYTF
-	TRBV9	TRBJ1-6	TRBD1	TGTGCCAGCAGCGTAGCGGCAGGGGGGACCCTCCACTTT	CASSVAAGGTLHF